This T cell receptor beta chain was recorded in a study of blood T cell repertoires in COVID-19. Looking at the study overall: Sites in the United States, Italy and Spain provided acute and convalescent COVID-19 samples. Sample material is recorded as cDNA or gDNA derived from T cells, B-cell-depleted T cells, or PBMCs.

The germline V and J ends were trimmed by 0 bases and 8 bases, with 14 bases remaining between them. CDR3 length equals 15 residues. Per germline, CDR1 LGHDT and CDR2 YNNKEL (reference sequence). Per the original methods: From reference gene primer amplification, estimates of nucleated cell counts were derived. Sequencing was performed with immunoSEQ multiplex PCR; in TCRdb, only in-frame clones are kept and a portion is missing. Clonal size and the V and J genes are those of that table, whereas D and trimming came from the DNA. The table shows under 450,000 clones, with 81% occurring only once. The sequencing input was peripheral blood. The rearrangement links TRBV3-1 (or the pseudogene TRBV3-2) to TRBJ2-4, with D perhaps TRBD2 (7 bases). This sequence originates from a human donor with acute or convalescent COVID-19. The donor label of this sample is uncertain. CDR3 loop: CASSQEGGGRHIQYF. The CDR3, as DNA: TGTGCCAGCAGCCAAGAGGGGGGCGGGAGACACATTCAGTACTTC.